A selection of T cell receptor beta chains follows, all from one sample in a study of OX40 agonist ivuxolimab in advanced cancers. Clones were read by immunoSEQ multiplex PCR, and TCRdb kept only the in-frame ones, dropping some. The sample consists of 60,000 to 65,000 clones, 85% of them appearing once. The sample was CD4+ or CD8+ T cells sorted from blood, taken in a trial of the OX40 agonist ivuxolimab. The receptors were gathered from an adult with an advanced solid tumor such as melanoma, head and neck, liver or kidney cancer. The CDR3 runs from the conserved cysteine through the conserved F or W.

17 | TRBJ2-2 | TRBV19 | CASLDRAPARGTGELFF
13 | TRBJ1-2 | TRBV4-3 | CASSQGGLRGYTF
15 | TRBJ2-5 | TRBV11-3 | CASSSQGGRSETQYF
16 | TRBJ2-2 | TRBV2 | CASSRDSPTNTGELFF
11 | TRBJ1-2 | TRBV19 | CASSDSYGYTF
14 | TRBJ1-5 | TRBV6-1 | CASTQGGGGQPQHF
13 | TRBJ1-5 | TRBV6-5 | CASRRGSNQPQHF
15 | TRBJ1-5 | TRBV6-5 | CASSPRSGGGGPQHF
14 | TRBJ2-3 | TRBV5-4 | CASSTEAGSDTQYF
13 | TRBJ2-7 | TRBV18 | CASSGDRAYEQYF
13 | TRBJ1-5 | TRBV5-5 | CATQQGPGQPQHF
13 | TRBJ1-5 | TRBV10-2 | CASSLGQGQPQHF
12 | TRBJ1-1 | TRBV29-1 | CSARTGGTEAFF
13 | TRBJ1-2 | TRBV27 | CASSWAGGQGYTF
15 | TRBJ2-7 | TRBV5-1 | CASSLAQGAPSEQYF
15 | TRBJ2-7 | TRBV7-9 | CASSSTSGRFNEQYF
15 | TRBJ2-3 | TRBV30 | CAWNPQARSTDTQYF
13 | TRBJ2-3 | TRBV29-1 | CSSQGVSTDTQYF
14 | TRBJ2-2 | TRBV5-1 | CASSSRAYTGELFF
13 | TRBJ2-3 | TRBV30 | CAWTPPLVDTQYF
14 | TRBJ2-3 | TRBV6-4 | CASRVSGSTDTQYF
13 | TRBJ2-7 | TRBV10-1 | CASSRTRVDEQYF
15 | TRBJ2-7 | TRBV4-1 | CASSQDSRDLVKQYF
14 | TRBJ2-7 | TRBV5-1 | CASSHTRDPYEQYF
16 | TRBJ1-5 | TRBV4-2 | CASSQGADYSNQPQHF
15 | TRBJ2-1 | TRBV4-2 | CASSQGEAGGGEQFF
13 | TRBJ2-5 | TRBV7-2 | CASSLGGRETQYF
17 | TRBJ2-6 | TRBV4-1 | CASSTKEPQSRANVLTF
15 | TRBJ2-3 | TRBV4-2 | CASSQDETRGSTQYF
12 | TRBJ1-2 | TRBV7-2 | CANGQGFDGYTF
16 | TRBJ2-1 | TRBV12-5 | CASGLGGPGTYNEQFF